The entry below describes one T cell receptor beta chain. The sample comes from a study of blood T cell repertoires in COVID-19. The CDR3 covers 16 residues. The V end lost 3 bases, the J end lost 5 bases, and 16 bases lay between the germline ends. Per germline, CDR1 MDHEN and CDR2 SYDVKM. Assay: immunoSEQ multiplex PCR; the TCRdb copy retains only in-frame clones and omits some. The sample holds approximately 300,000 clones; 90% are singletons and the top ten take roughly 7%. The TCR was taken from a woman aged 30 to 39 with COVID-19, enrolled during active disease. The rearrangement links TRBV28 to TRBJ1-4; a possible D gene is TRBD1 (6 bases). Sequenced sample: peripheral blood. CDR3 DNA: TGTGCCAGCAGTTTCCCGGGACAAGGAGGAAATGAAAAACTGTTTTTT. The encoded protein is CASSFPGQGGNEKLFF.